The rows below give T cell receptor beta chains drawn from one sample of a study of cytomegalovirus exposure and HLA in healthy donors. TCRdb's table, derived via immunoSEQ multiplex PCR, lists solely in-frame clones and lacks some. The profile covers about 150,000 clones, with about 83% appearing a single time and 4.5% to 6.5% taken by the ten largest. Sequencing was done on a sample of PBMCs. The receptor set was obtained from a woman in her twenties or thirties in good health and CMV-seronegative. Both conserved end residues are part of each CDR3. D genes are given only for firm matches. Size tells how often a clone was seen (once, few, many) or the class of an expanded clone, and some rows leave it out.

>TRBJ2-7|TRBV7-9|NA|NA
TGTGCCAGCAGCTTTGGCGGCGGATCCTACGAGCAGTACTTC
CASSFGGGSYEQYF
>TRBJ1-5|TRBV18|NA|NA
TGTGCCAGCTCACCACGGGGTTCGGGGGATCAGCCCCAGCATTTT
CASSPRGSGDQPQHF
>TRBJ1-2|TRBV28|NA|NA
TGTGCCAGCAGTACCGGGGGTTGGGGCTACACCTTC
CASSTGGWGYTF
>TRBJ1-1|TRBV19|NA|few
TGTGCCAGTAGTAGGGGGCCCCCGAACACTGAAGCTTTCTTT
CASSRGPPNTEAFF
>TRBJ1-1|TRBV6-6|NA|NA
TGTGCCAGCAATAGCATGAACACTGAAGCTTTCTTT
CASNSMNTEAFF
>TRBJ2-3|TRBV9|NA|NA
TGTGCCAGCAGCGTCTCTAGCACAGATACGCAGTATTTT
CASSVSSTDTQYF
>TRBJ1-5|TRBV4-3|NA|few
TGCGCCAGCAGCCAAGATAGGGTCCAGGGTCCTCAGCCCCAGCATTTT
CASSQDRVQGPQPQHF
>TRBJ2-1|TRBV5-3|NA|NA
TGTGCCAGAAGTCGAGTTATCCCAAGCTCCTACAATGAGCAGTTCTTC
CARSRVIPSSYNEQFF
>TRBJ2-5|TRBV19|NA|once
TGTGCCAGTTGTTGCGACAGGTCAACCGAAGAGACCCAGTACTTC
CASCCDRSTEETQYF
>TRBJ2-1|TRBV7-2|TRBD1|NA
TGTGCCAGCAGCCTGGACAGGGGGCCCTACAATGAGCAGTTCTTC
CASSLDRGPYNEQFF
>TRBJ2-4|TRBV7-9|TRBD1|NA
TGTGCCAGCAGCCACCGACGGGACAGGGGGCGCGAGGCCAAAAACATTCAGTACTTC
CASSHRRDRGREAKNIQYF
>TRBJ1-5|TRBV19|TRBD1|NA
TGTGCCAGTAGTGGAACCGGGACAGGGGGCTTTCAGCCCCAGCATTTT
CASSGTGTGGFQPQHF
>TRBJ2-5|TRBV28|TRBD2|NA
TGTGCCAGCAGTCTGGGGGGACTAGCGGCCCAAGAGACCCAGTACTTC
CASSLGGLAAQETQYF
>TRBJ1-1|TRBV6-6|NA|once
TGTGCCAGCAGTTATAGGACAGCGAAGGAAGCTTTCTTT
CASSYRTAKEAFF
>TRBJ2-7|TRBV27|TRBD1|NA
TGTGCCAGCAGTGCGGGACAGGTCTCCTACGAGCAGTACTTC
CASSAGQVSYEQYF
>TRBJ2-1|TRBV4-1|NA|few
TGCGCCAGCAGCCCCACCGGGGACTTCCTCTCCTACAATGAGCAGTTCTTC
CASSPTGDFLSYNEQFF
>TRBJ2-7|TRBV5-4|NA|NA
TGTGCCAGCAGCTTGGGAGGGCGCGAGCAGTACTTC
CASSLGGREQYF
>TRBJ2-5|TRBV11-2|NA|NA
TGTGCCAGCAGCGCCTTAATGGACAGTTGGGGGGAGACCCAGTACTTC
CASSALMDSWGETQYF
>TRBJ1-4|TRBV27|NA|NA
TGTGCCAGCAGTTTGACAGGTTCTGCAACTAATGAAAAACTGTTTTTT
CASSLTGSATNEKLFF
>TRBJ1-4|TRBV5-4|NA|NA
TGTGCCAGCAGAATCGGGAACAATGAAAAACTGTTTTTT
CASRIGNNEKLFF
>TRBJ1-6|TRBV15|TRBD1|NA
TGTGCCACCAGCAGAGGCCACCCGGGACAGATCTATAATTCACCCCTCCACTTT
CATSRGHPGQIYNSPLHF
>TRBJ2-7|TRBV30|NA|once
TGTGCCTGGTCCAGGGGTTTCTACGAGCAGTACTTC
CAWSRGFYEQYF
>TRBJ2-3|TRBV6-4|TRBD2|NA
TGTGCCAGCAGCGCACTAGCGGGCTCAATGTCAGATACGCAGTATTTT
CASSALAGSMSDTQYF
>TRBJ2-1|TRBV5-6|NA|NA
TGTGCCAGCAGCTCCCTCACTATCCATCCATACAATGAGCAGTTCTTC
CASSSLTIHPYNEQFF
>TRBJ2-7|TRBV7-9|TRBD1|NA
TGTGCCAGCACTGCCGGGACAGGGGTGTACGAGCAGTACTTC
CASTAGTGVYEQYF
>TRBJ2-3|TRBV7-2|NA|NA
TGTGCCAGCAGCTTGGCGGGGACGACCGGAGATACGCAGTATTTT
CASSLAGTTGDTQYF
>TRBJ2-1|TRBV2|TRBD2|NA
TGTGCCAGCAGTGTGGGGGGGGAGAATGAGCAGTTCTTC
CASSVGGENEQFF
>TRBJ1-1|TRBV7-2|NA|NA
TGTGCCAGCAGCTTACAGGGCCCTACGAACACTGAAGCTTTCTTT
CASSLQGPTNTEAFF
>TRBJ2-5|TRBV28|NA|NA
TGTGCCAGCAGTTTACAGGGATGGGAGACCCAGTACTTC
CASSLQGWETQYF
>TRBJ1-4|TRBV28|TRBD1|NA
TGTGCCAGCACTCAGAGGGTGGGACAGCGAAATGAAAAACTGTTTTTT
CASTQRVGQRNEKLFF
>TRBJ2-6|TRBV5-1|TRBD1|NA
TGCGCCAGCAGACTAGGACAGGGGGTCGCTGGGGCCAACGTCCTGACTTTC
CASRLGQGVAGANVLTF
>TRBJ1-2|TRBV10-3|TRBD1|NA
TGTGCCATCAGTGCGGACAGGGACGGCTACACCTTC
CAISADRDGYTF
>TRBJ1-5|TRBV28|TRBD1|NA
TGTGCCAGCAGTTTACGCCGCCAAGGGACAGGGGATAGCAATCAGCCCCAGCATTTT
CASSLRRQGTGDSNQPQHF
>TRBJ2-1|TRBV10-3|TRBD2|NA
TGTGCCATCAGTGAGCCGGGACTAGCTCTTAATGAGCAGTTCTTC
CAISEPGLALNEQFF
>TRBJ2-4|TRBV6-6|TRBD1|NA
TGTGCCAGCAGTTACGGTCCAGACAGGGGAAACATTCAGTACTTC
CASSYGPDRGNIQYF
>TRBJ1-5|TRBV28|NA|few
TGTGCCAGCAGTTCCGAAGTAAGCAGCAATCAGCCCCAGCATTTT
CASSSEVSSNQPQHF
>TRBJ1-1|TRBV30|NA|NA
TGTGCCTGGAGCCAGGGTGGCACTGAAGCTTTCTTT
CAWSQGGTEAFF
>TRBJ1-1|TRBV28|NA|few
TGTGCCAGCAGCCCCCCAGGGGCGGACACTGAAGCTTTCTTT
CASSPPGADTEAFF
>TRBJ2-5|TRBV6-1|NA|NA
TGTGCCAGCAGTGAAGGGACATTAAAAGAGACCCAGTACTTC
CASSEGTLKETQYF
>TRBJ2-5|TRBV5-1|NA|NA
TGCGCCAGCAGCAATGACGGATACAGGGAAGAGACCCAGTACTTC
CASSNDGYREETQYF
>TRBJ1-2|TRBV13|TRBD1|NA
TGTGCCAGCAGCTTGGGGACAGGGAACTATGGCTACACCTTC
CASSLGTGNYGYTF